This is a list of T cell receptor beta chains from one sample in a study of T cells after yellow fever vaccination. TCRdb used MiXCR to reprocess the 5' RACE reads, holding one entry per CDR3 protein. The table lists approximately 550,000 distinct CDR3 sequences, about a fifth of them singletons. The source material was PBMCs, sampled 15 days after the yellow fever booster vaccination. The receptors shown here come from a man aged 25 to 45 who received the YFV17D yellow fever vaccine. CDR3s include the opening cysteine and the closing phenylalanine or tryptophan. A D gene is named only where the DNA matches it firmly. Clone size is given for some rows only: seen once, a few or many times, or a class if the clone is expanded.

CDR3: CASSLAGTGTQYF; DNA: TGTGCCAGCAGCTTAGCTGGGACAGGGACGCAGTATTTT; size: many; D: TRBD1; J: TRBJ2-3; V: TRBV7-2
CDR3: CASSQADSTDTQYF; DNA: TGCGCCAGCAGCCAAGCGGACAGCACAGATACGCAGTATTTT; size: few; D: NA; J: TRBJ2-3; V: TRBV4-3
CDR3: CASNQWTVDEKLFF; DNA: TGTGCCAGCAATCAATGGACAGTCGATGAAAAACTGTTTTTT; size: few; D: NA; J: TRBJ1-4; V: TRBV2
CDR3: CTSSLQAGYYEQYF; DNA: TGTACCAGCAGCTTACAAGCGGGATACTACGAGCAGTACTTC; size: NA; D: TRBD2; J: TRBJ2-7; V: TRBV7-2
CDR3: CASSRGSVTDTQYF; DNA: TGCGCCAGCAGTCGTGGGAGTGTCACAGATACGCAGTATTTT; size: NA; D: NA; J: TRBJ2-3; V: TRBV5-1
CDR3: CASSTRDRGSDTQYF; DNA: TGTGCCAGTAGTACCCGGGACAGGGGTTCAGATACGCAGTATTTT; size: few; D: TRBD1; J: TRBJ2-3; V: TRBV19
CDR3: CASTLSGGANEQFF; DNA: TGTGCCAGCACCCTGAGTGGAGGGGCAAATGAGCAGTTCTTC; size: few; D: NA; J: TRBJ2-1; V: TRBV7-2
CDR3: CASSLRAEAYEQYF; DNA: TGTGCCAGCAGTTTACGGGCAGAAGCCTACGAGCAGTACTTC; size: NA; D: NA; J: TRBJ2-7; V: TRBV27
CDR3: CASSLVGEHNEQFF; DNA: TGTGCCAGCAGCTTAGTAGGGGAACACAATGAGCAGTTCTTC; size: NA; D: NA; J: TRBJ2-1; V: TRBV13
CDR3: CASSPNRGASGTYEQYF; DNA: TGTGCCAGCAGCCCTAATAGAGGGGCTAGCGGGACCTACGAGCAGTACTTC; size: NA; D: TRBD2; J: TRBJ2-7; V: TRBV7-2
CDR3: CASSSNDYEQYF; DNA: TGTGCCAGCAGCTCCAATGACTACGAGCAGTACTTC; size: few; D: NA; J: TRBJ2-7; V: TRBV11-2
CDR3: CAWNVLGSYNEQFF; DNA: TGTGCCTGGAATGTACTGGGCTCCTACAATGAGCAGTTCTTC; size: few; D: NA; J: TRBJ2-1; V: TRBV30
CDR3: CASSQVAGTSGSSYNEQFF; DNA: TGTGCCAGCAGCCAAGTGGCCGGGACTAGCGGGAGCTCCTACAATGAGCAGTTCTTC; size: few; D: TRBD2; J: TRBJ2-1; V: TRBV4-2
CDR3: CASSRQTGGSYNEQFF; DNA: TGTGCCAGCAGCCGACAGACAGGGGGATCCTACAATGAGCAGTTCTTC; size: many; D: TRBD1; J: TRBJ2-1; V: TRBV7-6
CDR3: CAGLEEQTQYF; DNA: TGTGCCGGGCTCGAGGAACAGACCCAGTACTTC; size: NA; D: NA; J: TRBJ2-5; V: TRBV21-1
CDR3: CASTYGPAYEQYF; DNA: TGTGCCAGCACCTACGGGCCCGCCTACGAGCAGTACTTC; size: NA; D: NA; J: TRBJ2-7; V: TRBV6-1
CDR3: CASSLEDRTQYF; DNA: TGTGCCAGCAGCCTAGAAGATCGAACGCAGTATTTT; size: NA; D: NA; J: TRBJ2-3; V: TRBV7-9
CDR3: CAAEGARGDTQYF; DNA: TGTGCCGCCGAGGGGGCGCGGGGAGATACGCAGTATTTT; size: NA; D: NA; J: TRBJ2-3; V: TRBV10-3
CDR3: CASSLLRNEQFF; DNA: TGTGCCAGCAGCCTTCTGAGGAATGAGCAGTTCTTC; size: many; D: NA; J: TRBJ2-1; V: TRBV7-2
CDR3: CASSSRRQILTQYF; DNA: TGTGCCAGCAGCTCCAGACGACAGATCTTGACCCAGTACTTC; size: NA; D: NA; J: TRBJ2-5; V: TRBV11-2
CDR3: CASSALRGPYEQYF; DNA: TGCGCCAGCAGCGCACTAAGGGGGCCCTACGAGCAGTACTTC; size: NA; D: TRBD1; J: TRBJ2-7; V: TRBV5-1
CDR3: CSVEGVPGDTDTQYF; DNA: TGCAGCGTTGAAGGAGTCCCGGGAGACACAGATACGCAGTATTTT; size: many; D: NA; J: TRBJ2-3; V: TRBV29-1
CDR3: CASSFTGRNTEAFF; DNA: TGTGCCAGCAGCTTCACCGGGAGGAACACTGAAGCTTTCTTT; size: NA; D: NA; J: TRBJ1-1; V: TRBV7-3
CDR3: CASSELASGSTDTQYF; DNA: TGCGCCAGCAGTGAGTTAGCTAGCGGTAGCACAGATACGCAGTATTTT; size: NA; D: TRBD2; J: TRBJ2-3; V: TRBV10-2
CDR3: CASTSGGHYEQYF; DNA: TGTGCCAGCACCTCCGGGGGGCACTACGAGCAGTACTTC; size: NA; D: NA; J: TRBJ2-7; V: TRBV7-2
CDR3: CASSLGGQGADTQYF; DNA: TGTGCCAGCAGCCTGGGGGGGCAGGGTGCAGATACGCAGTATTTT; size: once; D: NA; J: TRBJ2-3; V: TRBV6-6
CDR3: CASSLAGTIEQYF; DNA: TGTGCCAGCAGCTTAGCGGGGACAATCGAGCAGTACTTC; size: few; D: NA; J: TRBJ2-7; V: TRBV7-2
CDR3: CASSLEAGAYEQYF; DNA: TGTGCCAGCAGCTTAGAGGCGGGAGCCTACGAGCAGTACTTC; size: many; D: TRBD2; J: TRBJ2-7; V: TRBV7-9
CDR3: CATRDIGGDTQYF; DNA: TGTGCCACCCGGGACATCGGGGGCGATACGCAGTATTTT; size: NA; D: NA; J: TRBJ2-3; V: TRBV15
CDR3: CASSIRTSGSDTQYF; DNA: TGTGCCAGCAGTATCCGGACTAGCGGGTCTGATACGCAGTATTTT; size: NA; D: TRBD2; J: TRBJ2-3; V: TRBV6-1
CDR3: CASSASGRANEQFF; DNA: TGTGCCAGCAGTGCGAGCGGGAGGGCAAATGAGCAGTTCTTC; size: NA; D: TRBD2; J: TRBJ2-1; V: TRBV9